Below are 24 T cell receptor beta chains sequenced from a single sample in a study of blood T cell repertoires in COVID-19. Only in-frame clones appear in the TCRdb table, and some are missing; sequencing was by immunoSEQ multiplex PCR. The sample includes 110,000 or so clones, 85% of them seen just once. The sequencing sample was made of peripheral blood. The source is a middle-aged man with acute or convalescent COVID-19.

V and J are TRBV24-1 and TRBJ1-6; D perhaps matches TRBD1 (6 bases). The CDR3 runs to 18 residues. Germline V gives CDR1 KGHDR, CDR2 SFDVKD. V lost 3 bases to trimming and J lost 11 bases, with 25 bases between them. The CDR3 DNA sequence: TGTGCCACCAGTGATCCCTCTTCCCAGGGGAGTACGTATCCACCCCTCCACTTT. Translation gives CATSDPSSQGSTYPPLHF.

The chain links TRBV2 to TRBJ2-3; D unclear. CDR1 and CDR2 from the germline V gene are SNHLY and FYNNEI. V shed 3 bases and J shed 4 bases, with 5 bases lying between them. This CDR3 is built from 12 residues. Written as DNA, the CDR3 is TGTGCCAGCAGTGACGGGTCAGATACGCAGTATTTT. Residues: CASSDGSDTQYF.

The chain links TRBV3-1 (or the pseudogene TRBV3-2) to TRBJ2-3; TRBD1 might be the D (5 bases). The CDR3 sequence is 16 residues long. V dropped 4 bases and J dropped 1 base, with 15 bases sitting between them. Germline loops: CDR1 LGHDT, CDR2 YNNKEL (reference sequence). This chain's CDR3 is CASSPFLDKGTDTQYF. The DNA of the CDR3 is TGTGCCAGCAGCCCCTTTTTGGACAAGGGCACAGATACGCAGTATTTT.

V is TRBV4-1 and J is TRBJ2-3; weak D call: TRBD2 (6 bases). Trimming shortened V by 3 bases and J by 1 base, and 11 bases separated the two germline ends. The CDR3 runs to 15 residues. CDR1 and CDR2 from the germline V gene are MGHRA and YSYEKL. In DNA form, the CDR3 reads TGCGCCAGCAGCCAGGCGGGGCAGGGCACAGATACGCAGTATTTT. It specifies CASSQAGQGTDTQYF.

This sequence joins TRBV6-2 or TRBV6-3 and TRBJ1-6; a weak D match, TRBD1 (5 bases). V was trimmed by 5 bases and J by 8 bases, leaving 10 bases between them. CDR1 MNHEY and CDR2 SVGEGT come from the germline V gene. This CDR3 comprises 13 residues. As DNA, the CDR3 is TGTGCCAGCAGTAAGACAGTCGATTCACCCCTCCACTTT. Translated, it gives CASSKTVDSPLHF.

V and J are TRBV5-1 and TRBJ2-3, with D possibly matching TRBD2 (5 bases). This CDR3 spans 14 amino acids. CDR1 SGHRS and CDR2 YFSETQ come from the germline V gene. Deletions cut 2 bases from V and 0 bases from J, with 7 bases between. CDR3 sequence reads: CASSFGESTDTQYF. As DNA, the CDR3 is TGCGCCAGCAGCTTCGGGGAGAGCACAGATACGCAGTATTTT.

The V gene is TRBV5-1, the J gene TRBJ2-1, with 15 positions matching TRBD2. CDR3 length equals 16 residues. Losses at the gene ends were 4 bases for V and 4 bases for J; bases not matched to a gene: 3. Germline CDR1 reads SGHRS; CDR2 reads YFSETQ. The CDR3 nucleotides are TGCGCCAGCAGCGGCGGGACTAGCGGGGGGTACAATGAGCAGTTCTTC. Its translation is CASSGGTSGGYNEQFF.

The chain joins TRBV11-2 to TRBJ2-1; possible D gene TRBD2, 6 bases. The CDR3 extends over 14 amino acids. CDR1 is SGHAT and CDR2 is FQNNGV in the germline V gene. Trimming took off 0 bases at V and 8 bases at J, with 11 bases between the two ends. The CDR3 sequence is CASSLEGGVYEQFF. CDR3 nucleotide sequence: TGTGCCAGCAGCTTAGAGGGCGGGGTATATGAGCAGTTCTTC. The complete variable domain, with remaining parts taken from reference TRBV11-2 and TRBJ2-1, reads EAGVAQSPRYKIIEKRQSVAFWCNPISGHATLYWYQQILGQGPKLLIQFQNNGVVDDSQLPKDRFSAERLKGVDSTLKIQPAKLEDSAVYLCASSLEGGVYEQFFGPGTRLTVL.

The V call is TRBV29-1, the J call TRBJ2-1; possibly TRBD2 for D (6 bases). This CDR3 contains 15 residues. Per the germline V gene, CDR1 is SQVTM and CDR2 is ANQGSEA. Trimming pared 3 bases from V and 5 bases from J, leaving 17 bases between. The CDR3 loop is CSVEGGGTLDNEQFF. For the CDR3, the DNA is TGCAGCGTTGAGGGCGGAGGGACCCTCGACAATGAGCAGTTCTTC.

This chain connects TRBV4-1 to TRBJ2-7; a possible D gene is TRBD2 (6 bases). The CDR3 length is 16 residues. Germline values: CDR1 MGHRA, CDR2 YSYEKL. V gave up 1 base and J gave up 2 bases, with 15 bases separating them. CDR3 region: CASSQVTGTHTYEQYF. The DNA for the CDR3 is TGCGCCAGCAGCCAAGTTACCGGGACTCACACCTACGAGCAGTACTTC.

The chain couples TRBV7-9 to TRBJ2-7; possibly TRBD2 for D (6 bases). The V gene's germline CDR1 is SEHNR and CDR2 FQNEAQ (reference sequence). The CDR3 has 13 amino acids. Trimming pared 1 base from V and 7 bases from J, leaving 11 bases between. Written as DNA, the CDR3 is TGTGCCAGCAGCTTAGTCTGGGGGGAAGAGCAGTACTTC. Encoded protein: CASSLVWGEEQYF.

The chain links TRBV19 to TRBJ1-2; perhaps TRBD1 as D (6 bases). Germline V gene lookup returns CDR1 LNHDA and CDR2 SQIVND (reference sequence). The CDR3 totals 17 residues. The V gene lost 4 bases and the J gene lost 1 base, with 19 bases spanning the gap. In DNA form, the CDR3 reads TGTGCCAGTAGTACGACGGATAGACAGGCAATTAACTATGGCTACACCTTC. This translates into CASSTTDRQAINYGYTF.

This clone is a singleton in its sample. The gene calls are TRBV19 and TRBJ1-1, with D possibly matching TRBD1 (5 bases). Between the trimmed V and J ends, which lost 7 bases and 3 bases, there was a span of 12 bases. Per germline, CDR1 LNHDA and CDR2 SQIVND (reference sequence). The CDR3 consists of 13 residues. The CDR3 region has the DNA TGTGCCAGTAATACCGGCAGGGACACTGAAGCTTTCTTT. The encoded protein is CASNTGRDTEAFF.

The chain is built from TRBV7-2 and TRBJ2-1, with TRBD2 matching over 7 bases. The CDR3 has 17 residues. CDR1 and CDR2 (germline): SGHTA, FQGNSA. The J segment lost 3 bases and the V segment lost 6 bases, leaving 14 bases of the junction unmatched. CDR3 region: CASSSFGGSSFYNEQFF. In DNA, the CDR3 is TGTGCCAGCAGTTCGTTTGGCGGGAGTTCGTTCTACAATGAGCAGTTCTTC.

The chain combines TRBV21-1 with TRBJ1-5; TRBD1 was called by the table and not checked on the DNA. TRBV21-1 is a pseudogene locus. This CDR3 comprises 16 residues. The CDR3 DNA is TGTGCCAGCAGCAACCGGACAGGGAGAATCAATCAGCCCCAGCATTTT. Protein: CASSNRTGRINQPQHF.

The chain uses TRBV6-2 or TRBV6-3 and TRBJ1-2, with 7 bases aligning to TRBD1. The CDR3 extends over 16 amino acids. Germline CDR1 reads MNHEY; CDR2 reads SVGEGT. The ends lost 2 bases at V and 0 bases at J; junction bases unmatched: 6. The CDR3 nucleotides are TGTGCCAGCAGTTACAAATGGGACAGCACTAACTATGGCTACACCTTC. It encodes CASSYKWDSTNYGYTF.

The chain links TRBV2 to TRBJ2-3; tentatively, D is TRBD1 (6 bases). Trimming shortened V by 0 bases and J by 1 base, and 11 bases separated the two germline ends. The CDR3 is 16 residues long. The V gene's germline CDR1 is SNHLY and CDR2 FYNNEI. CDR3 residues: CASSEAGAAGTDTQYF. Written as DNA, the CDR3 is TGTGCCAGCAGTGAAGCGGGGGCGGCGGGCACAGATACGCAGTATTTT.

The chain links TRBV25-1 to TRBJ2-3; D is perhaps TRBD1 (5 bases). V was pared by 8 bases and J by 2 bases, with 14 bases between. The CDR3 has 14 residues. CDR1 and CDR2 (germline): MGHDK, SYGVNS. The CDR3 sequence is CASRDPGATDTQYF. The DNA for the CDR3 is TGTGCCAGCCGAGACCCTGGGGCCACAGATACGCAGTATTTT.

In this sample, this clone turned up once. V and J are TRBV2 and TRBJ2-2; maybe TRBD1 (6 bases). V was pared by 7 bases and J by 0 bases, with 12 bases between. The CDR3 spans 15 residues. Germline V CDR1 and CDR2: SNHLY, FYNNEI. This CDR3 reads CASIRGRTNTGELFF. CDR3 nucleotides: TGTGCCAGCATCAGGGGACGGACGAACACCGGGGAGCTGTTTTTT. The full variable domain, completed using reference TRBV2 and TRBJ2-2, is EPEVTQTPSHQVTQMGQEVILRCVPISNHLYFYWYRQILGQKVEFLVSFYNNEISEKSEIFDDQFSVERPDGSNFTLKIRSTKLEDSAMYFCASIRGRTNTGELFFGEGSRLTVL.

A few counts support this clone. The genes are TRBV18 and TRBJ2-1, with 8 positions matching TRBD1. The CDR3 has 15 residues. Germline CDR1 reads KGHSH; CDR2 reads LQKENI. The ends lost 4 bases at V and 4 bases at J; junction bases unmatched: 6. The CDR3 region is CASSQLGQGYNEQFF. In nucleotides, the CDR3 is TGTGCCAGCTCACAGCTAGGACAGGGTTACAATGAGCAGTTCTTC.

This clone occurred once. J is TRBJ2-3 and V is TRBV5-4; the match to TRBD2 covers 16 bases. The CDR3 consists of 15 residues. Per germline, CDR1 SGHNT and CDR2 YYREEE (reference sequence). Trimming took 4 bases from V and 8 from J; bases not matched to a gene: 4. The CDR3 here is CASSLGLAGGLTQYF. The CDR3 region has the DNA TGTGCCAGCAGCCTGGGACTAGCGGGGGGGCTTACGCAGTATTTT.

This chain joins TRBV7-5 and TRBJ2-7; the table's D call TRBD2 went unverified against the DNA. TRBV7-5 is a known pseudogene. This CDR3 is 19 amino acids long. This CDR3 reads CARSLKDPRLAGGPYEQYF. The CDR3 bases are TGTGCCAGAAGCTTAAAAGACCCTCGACTAGCGGGGGGCCCCTACGAGCAGTACTTC.

This rearrangement joins TRBV10-2 to TRBJ1-5, with 7 bases that match TRBD1. Trimming took 2 bases from V and 3 from J; bases not matched to a gene: 13. Germline V lookup: CDR1 WSHSY, CDR2 SAAADI. The CDR3 loop spans 18 amino acids. For the CDR3, the DNA is TGCGCCAGCAGTGAGACAGGGGTCCCCTTCGTTAACAATCAGCCCCAGCATTTT. Amino acids: CASSETGVPFVNNQPQHF.

As regards this clone: At one end the junction does not follow the germline gene, possibly because of a read error. The rearrangement joins TRBV3-1 (or the pseudogene TRBV3-2) to TRBJ1-2; D gene uncertain. The CDR3 has 11 amino acids. Germline assignment: CDR1 LGHDT and CDR2 YNNKEL (reference sequence). The CDR3, as DNA: TGTGCCAGCAGCCAAACGGGTCATCTCCTCTTC. It translates to CASSQTGHLLF.